The text below deals with one TCR beta chain. The table came from immunoSEQ multiplex PCR; TCRdb's copy has only in-frame clones and leaves some out. Among 25,000 to 35,000 clones, just over 90% were seen once, and the ten largest hold approximately 5.4%. The source of the sample is a study of T cell changes during pregnancy in multiple sclerosis. The CDR3 runs to 14 residues. The receptor was derived from a female donor with multiple sclerosis, enrolled in a pregnancy study. Sequencing was performed on CD8+ T cells from peripheral blood mononuclear cells, taken before pregnancy. The rearrangement joins TRBV21-1 to TRBJ2-3; the table's D call, TRBD1, was not checked against the DNA. TRBV21-1 constitutes a pseudogene. The CDR3 DNA follows: TGTGCCAGCAGCTTAAGGGGGAGAGGACATACGCAGTATTTT. Protein sequence: CASSLRGRGHTQYF.